Here is one T cell receptor (beta chain) with its context. The table came from immunoSEQ multiplex PCR; TCRdb's copy has only in-frame clones and leaves some out. The table has 70,000 to 85,000 clones, roughly 94% seen once. Germline CDR1 and CDR2: SQVTM and ANQGSEA. This CDR3 has 13 amino acids. Trimming at V came to 7 bases and at J to 5 bases, leaving 7 bases not matched to a gene. The data derive from a study of T cell changes during pregnancy in multiple sclerosis. The sequenced sample was peripheral blood, obtained before pregnancy. The clonotype originates from a female donor with multiple sclerosis, enrolled in a pregnancy study. The V gene is TRBV29-1, the J gene TRBJ2-5; 10 bases agree with TRBD1. CDR3 sequence: CSARQGASETQYF. The DNA for the CDR3 is TGCAGCGCGAGACAGGGGGCCTCTGAGACCCAGTACTTC.